This passage covers 8 T cell receptor beta chains from one sample sequenced in a study of T-cell reconstitution after alpha-beta-depleted transplantation in children. During its preparation, the TCRbeta library received unique molecular identifiers. TCRdb independently ran MiXCR on the PCR reads; one entry per CDR3 protein. This table has under 450,000 distinct CDR3 sequences, 16% appearing once. Sequencing used PBMCs, mostly from graft donor cells, obtained 360 days after TCRalphabeta/CD19-depleted stem cell transplant. These receptors were obtained from a boy under two years old who had a stem cell transplant for Wiskott-Aldrich syndrome, so the T cells may come from the graft donor.

This rearrangement joins TRBV28 to TRBJ2-5; the D gene is possibly TRBD2 (6 bases). The CDR3 has 14 amino acids. V was pared by 1 base and J by 5 bases, with 11 bases between. Per germline, CDR1 MDHEN and CDR2 SYDVKM. CDR3 amino acids: CASSLFNGGETQYF. DNA for the CDR3: TGTGCCAGCAGTTTATTCAACGGGGGTGAGACCCAGTACTTC.

The sample holds a few counts of this clonotype. V and J are TRBV15 and TRBJ2-2; D assignment may be TRBD1 or TRBD2 (5 bases each). V lost 0 bases and J lost 6, with 17 bases in between. CDR1 is LNHNV, CDR2 YYDKDF, per germline (reference sequence). The CDR3 is 17 residues long. The DNA of the CDR3 is TGTGCCACCAGCAGAGATCTTGAGAGGGGTTACGCCGGGGAGCTGTTTTTT. It specifies CATSRDLERGYAGELFF.

This chain joins TRBV5-1 and TRBJ2-3; D perhaps matches TRBD1 (6 bases). The ends were cut back, 2 bases at V and 0 bases at J, with 13 bases in the middle. The CDR3 is made up of 16 amino acids. CDR1 and CDR2 from the germline V gene are SGHRS and YFSETQ. The CDR3 protein is CASSFRGRPSTDTQYF. The DNA of the CDR3 is TGCGCCAGCAGCTTCAGGGGACGGCCTAGCACAGATACGCAGTATTTT. The full variable domain, with the rest looked up from reference TRBV5-1 and TRBJ2-3, is KAGVTQTPRYLIKTRGQQVTLSCSPISGHRSVSWYQQTPGQGLQFLFEYFSETQRNKGNFPGRFSGRQFSNSRSEMNVSTLELGDSALYLCASSFRGRPSTDTQYFGPGTRLTVL.

This clonotype was counted only a few times. The rearrangement links TRBV28 to TRBJ2-5, with 12 nucleotides matching TRBD1. CDR3 length equals 15 residues. Looked up from germline, CDR1 is MDHEN and CDR2 is SYDVKM. J lost 3 bases, V lost 6 bases, and 5 bases had no gene match. CDR3 protein: CASSLGTGGEETQYF. CDR3 bases: TGTGCCAGCAGCTTGGGGACAGGGGGCGAAGAGACCCAGTACTTC. Full variable domain (rest looked up from reference TRBV28 and TRBJ2-5): DVKVTQSSRYLVKRTGEKVFLECVQDMDHENMFWYRQDPGLGLRLIYFSYDVKMKEKGDIPEGYSVSREKKERFSLILESASTNQTSMYLCASSLGTGGEETQYFGPGTRLLVL.

This clonotype has a count of ten or more. The chain recombines TRBV12-3 or TRBV12-4 with TRBJ1-1, with D unclear. This CDR3 contains 12 residues. V was trimmed by 2 bases and J by 3 bases, leaving 4 bases between them. For the CDR3, the DNA is TGTGCCAGCAGTTTAAGAGACACTGAAGCTTTCTTT. Translating gives CASSLRDTEAFF.

The chain has TRBV12-3 or TRBV12-4 and TRBJ1-2, with D uncertain. Trimming left V 6 bases short and J 5 bases short, with 10 bases between. The CDR3 runs to 12 residues. The CDR3 loop reads CASSLYTYGYTF. CDR3 nucleotides: TGTGCCAGCAGCCTTTATACTTATGGCTACACCTTC.

V and J are TRBV6-2 or TRBV6-3 and TRBJ2-5; D is ambiguous. The CDR3 loop spans 14 amino acids. Trimming shortened V by 4 bases and J by 4 bases, and 13 bases separated the two germline ends. From germline, CDR1 is MNHEY and CDR2 SVGEGT. CDR3 sequence reads: CASSWSSDRETQYF. The DNA for the CDR3 is TGTGCCAGCAGTTGGTCGTCGGACCGAGAGACCCAGTACTTC.

The chain joins TRBV7-2 to TRBJ2-7, with a possible D match to TRBD2 (5 bases). This CDR3 is built from 14 residues. CDR1 and CDR2 (germline): SGHTA, FQGNSA. The V end lost 7 bases, the J end lost 1 base, and 14 bases lay between the germline ends. CDR3 sequence (DNA): TGTGCCAGCAACCCGAGCGGACCTTCCTACGAGCAGTACTTC. This translates into CASNPSGPSYEQYF.